These T cell receptor beta chains were read from a single sample in a study of blood T cell repertoires in COVID-19. Repertoires were generated with immunoSEQ multiplex PCR, while TCRdb's copy carries only in-frame clones and drops some. The table records approximately 400,000 clones, about four fifths of them present only once. Sequenced sample: peripheral blood. These receptors were obtained from a human donor with acute or convalescent COVID-19. The donor label of this sample is uncertain. Both conserved end residues are part of each CDR3. Fields, in order: CDR3 length, J gene, D gene, V gene, clone size, CDR3 DNA, CDR3 protein. A D gene is named only where the DNA matches it firmly. Expanded clones are given a class, and other clones once, few, many or no size at all.

len: 15
j_gene: TRBJ1-1
d_gene: NA
v_gene: TRBV7-2
abundance: few
CDR3nt: TGTGCCAGCAGCTTAGCGCCGAGGCCGGGCACTGAAGCTTTCTTT
CDR3aa: CASSLAPRPGTEAFF

len: 13
j_gene: TRBJ2-6
d_gene: NA
v_gene: TRBV5-1
abundance: NA
CDR3nt: TGCGCCAGCAGTCTAGGGGCGTCCAACGTCCTGACTTTC
CDR3aa: CASSLGASNVLTF

len: 15
j_gene: TRBJ2-3
d_gene: TRBD2
v_gene: TRBV7-9
abundance: NA
CDR3nt: TGTGCCAGCAGCTTAGTGGCTAGCGGGGAAGATACGCAGTATTTT
CDR3aa: CASSLVASGEDTQYF

len: 16
j_gene: TRBJ2-1
d_gene: TRBD2
v_gene: TRBV11-2
abundance: NA
CDR3nt: TGTGCCAGCAGCTCGTCTACTAGCGGGAGGGGAATTGAGCAGTTCTTC
CDR3aa: CASSSSTSGRGIEQFF

len: 13
j_gene: TRBJ1-2
d_gene: TRBD1
v_gene: TRBV2
abundance: NA
CDR3nt: TGTGCCAGCAGGCCACAGGGGGCCTATGGCTACACCTTC
CDR3aa: CASRPQGAYGYTF

len: 13
j_gene: TRBJ1-4
d_gene: NA
v_gene: TRBV18
abundance: NA
CDR3nt: TGTGCCAGCTCATTTCAGGGTGGTGAAAAACTGTTTTTT
CDR3aa: CASSFQGGEKLFF

len: 14
j_gene: TRBJ1-3
d_gene: NA
v_gene: TRBV10-3
abundance: NA
CDR3nt: TGTGCCATCAGTCCCAATTTTTCCGGAAACACCATATATTTT
CDR3aa: CAISPNFSGNTIYF

len: 14
j_gene: TRBJ1-5
d_gene: NA
v_gene: TRBV7-9
abundance: NA
CDR3nt: TGTGCCAGCAGCTTAGCGGGCGGGGCTCAGCCCCAGCATTTT
CDR3aa: CASSLAGGAQPQHF

len: 15
j_gene: TRBJ1-4
d_gene: TRBD1
v_gene: TRBV2
abundance: once
CDR3nt: TGTGCCAGCAGTTTAACAGGGGGCGACAATGAAAAACTGTTTTTT
CDR3aa: CASSLTGGDNEKLFF

len: 14
j_gene: TRBJ1-3
d_gene: NA
v_gene: TRBV6-5
abundance: NA
CDR3nt: TGTGCCAGCAGTACAGGCAACTCTGGAAACACCATATATTTT
CDR3aa: CASSTGNSGNTIYF

len: 18
j_gene: TRBJ1-2
d_gene: TRBD1
v_gene: TRBV28
abundance: NA
CDR3nt: TGTGCCAGCAGTTTATGGCTTGAGGGGACAGGGCTCAACTATGGCTACACCTTC
CDR3aa: CASSLWLEGTGLNYGYTF

len: 12
j_gene: TRBJ2-1
d_gene: TRBD2
v_gene: TRBV7-9
abundance: once
CDR3nt: TGTGCCAGCTGGCGGGGGGGGCCTGAGCAGTTCTTC
CDR3aa: CASWRGGPEQFF

len: 13
j_gene: TRBJ1-1
d_gene: NA
v_gene: TRBV24-1
abundance: NA
CDR3nt: TGTGCCACCAGTGATCCTCGGGGAACTGAAGCTTTCTTT
CDR3aa: CATSDPRGTEAFF

len: 15
j_gene: TRBJ1-1
d_gene: NA
v_gene: TRBV10-2
abundance: NA
CDR3nt: TGCGCCAGCAGGGTAGGCACTAGGGTTAACACTGAAGCTTTCTTT
CDR3aa: CASRVGTRVNTEAFF

len: 16
j_gene: TRBJ2-5
d_gene: TRBD2
v_gene: TRBV4-1
abundance: few
CDR3nt: TGCGCCAGCAGCCAAGATGGGGGGGGACTAGCGGAGACCCAGTACTTC
CDR3aa: CASSQDGGGLAETQYF

len: 15
j_gene: TRBJ1-4
d_gene: NA
v_gene: TRBV5-1
abundance: few
CDR3nt: TGCGCCAGCAGTCCATTGGACAGTTTTAATGAAAAACTGTTTTTT
CDR3aa: CASSPLDSFNEKLFF

len: 14
j_gene: TRBJ2-5
d_gene: TRBD2
v_gene: TRBV28
abundance: NA
CDR3nt: TGTGCCAGCAGCCCCCCTCTGCGGGGGGGCGTCCAGTACTTC
CDR3aa: CASSPPLRGGVQYF

len: 14
j_gene: TRBJ2-7
d_gene: NA
v_gene: TRBV7-2
abundance: NA
CDR3nt: TGTGCCAGCACTTACACAGGGAGGGTCGGCGAGCAGTACTTC
CDR3aa: CASTYTGRVGEQYF

len: 16
j_gene: TRBJ2-7
d_gene: NA
v_gene: TRBV19
abundance: few
CDR3nt: TGTGCCAGTAGAGAACGGCTCTGGGACACTTCCTACGAGCAGTACTTC
CDR3aa: CASRERLWDTSYEQYF

len: 14
j_gene: TRBJ1-3
d_gene: NA
v_gene: TRBV6-6
abundance: NA
CDR3nt: TGTGCCAGCAGCTCACTCCGCTCTGGAAACACCATATATTTT
CDR3aa: CASSSLRSGNTIYF

len: 13
j_gene: TRBJ1-1
d_gene: NA
v_gene: TRBV28
abundance: NA
CDR3nt: TGTGCCAGCAGTCCCAATTTGAACACTGAAGCTTTCTTT
CDR3aa: CASSPNLNTEAFF

len: 13
j_gene: TRBJ1-6
d_gene: TRBD1
v_gene: TRBV30
abundance: NA
CDR3nt: TGTGCCTGGAGTCGGACAGGGAATTCACCCCTCCACTTT
CDR3aa: CAWSRTGNSPLHF

len: 15
j_gene: TRBJ1-2
d_gene: TRBD1
v_gene: TRBV19
abundance: NA
CDR3nt: TGTGCCAGTAGCCAACCACAGGGGGAAAGGTATGGCTACACCTTC
CDR3aa: CASSQPQGERYGYTF

len: 14
j_gene: TRBJ1-2
d_gene: NA
v_gene: TRBV28
abundance: once
CDR3nt: TGTGCCAGCAGGGGTGGCTCCGGGGGCTATGGCTACACCTTC
CDR3aa: CASRGGSGGYGYTF

len: 12
j_gene: TRBJ1-1
d_gene: NA
v_gene: TRBV28
abundance: NA
CDR3nt: TGTGCCAGCAGTTCTGACAGGATCTCTAGGTTCTTT
CDR3aa: CASSSDRISRFF

len: 16
j_gene: TRBJ1-5
d_gene: NA
v_gene: TRBV15
abundance: NA
CDR3nt: TGTGCCACCAGCAGCGGCATGTCCGGGGTGGACCAGCCCCAGCATTTT
CDR3aa: CATSSGMSGVDQPQHF

len: 15
j_gene: TRBJ1-1
d_gene: NA
v_gene: TRBV18
abundance: few
CDR3nt: TGTGCCAGCTCACCTGAACAGGGTATGAACACTGAAGCTTTCTTT
CDR3aa: CASSPEQGMNTEAFF

len: 21
j_gene: TRBJ1-5
d_gene: NA
v_gene: TRBV15
abundance: NA
CDR3nt: TGTGCCACCAGCAGAGATCTAGCTTCACGGGGTCGGCTGCATAGCAATCAGCCCCAGCATTTT
CDR3aa: CATSRDLASRGRLHSNQPQHF

len: 14
j_gene: TRBJ1-2
d_gene: NA
v_gene: TRBV7-9
abundance: NA
CDR3nt: TGTGCCAGCAGCTTAGAGGGGAGGAGGGATGGCTACACCTTC
CDR3aa: CASSLEGRRDGYTF

len: 16
j_gene: TRBJ1-2
d_gene: NA
v_gene: TRBV4-2
abundance: few
CDR3nt: TGTGCCAGCAGCCAAGTTTTTGAGATTTCAAACTATGGCTACACCTTC
CDR3aa: CASSQVFEISNYGYTF

len: 17
j_gene: TRBJ2-6
d_gene: NA
v_gene: TRBV7-9
abundance: NA
CDR3nt: TGTGCCAGCAGCTTGTTTTTGGCTGGCTCTGGGGCCAACGTCCTGACTTTC
CDR3aa: CASSLFLAGSGANVLTF

len: 13
j_gene: TRBJ2-1
d_gene: TRBD1
v_gene: TRBV5-4
abundance: NA
CDR3nt: TGTGCCAGCAGCTCAGGGACAGGGTACGAGCAGTTCTTC
CDR3aa: CASSSGTGYEQFF

len: 13
j_gene: TRBJ1-4
d_gene: NA
v_gene: TRBV12-3/TRBV12-4
abundance: few
CDR3nt: TGTGCCAGCAGTATGGGGGCGGACGAAAAACTGTTTTTT
CDR3aa: CASSMGADEKLFF

len: 13
j_gene: TRBJ2-3
d_gene: NA
v_gene: TRBV6-1
abundance: NA
CDR3nt: TGTGCCAGCAGTGAATCGCGGAAAGATACGCAGTATTTT
CDR3aa: CASSESRKDTQYF

len: 14
j_gene: TRBJ1-1
d_gene: TRBD1
v_gene: TRBV18
abundance: NA
CDR3nt: TGTGCCAGCTCAGTACCGGGACAGGGGACTGAAGCTTTCTTT
CDR3aa: CASSVPGQGTEAFF

len: 18
j_gene: TRBJ1-2
d_gene: NA
v_gene: TRBV28
abundance: NA
CDR3nt: TGTGCCAGCAGTTTATCCCGACAGTTATGGGCCAAAGACTATGGCTACACCTTC
CDR3aa: CASSLSRQLWAKDYGYTF

len: 13
j_gene: TRBJ1-1
d_gene: NA
v_gene: TRBV11-2
abundance: NA
CDR3nt: TGTGCCAGCAGCTACGGTCTGAACACTGAAGCTTTCTTT
CDR3aa: CASSYGLNTEAFF

len: 13
j_gene: TRBJ2-7
d_gene: NA
v_gene: TRBV11-2
abundance: NA
CDR3nt: TGTGCCAGCAGCTCCACGCGGCCCTACGAGCAGTACTTC
CDR3aa: CASSSTRPYEQYF

len: 16
j_gene: TRBJ1-2
d_gene: NA
v_gene: TRBV3-1/TRBV3-2
abundance: few
CDR3nt: TGTGCCAGCAGCCAAGTAGGGGCCGGCGGGGCTTATGGCTACACCTTC
CDR3aa: CASSQVGAGGAYGYTF

len: 14
j_gene: TRBJ1-3
d_gene: NA
v_gene: TRBV5-1
abundance: NA
CDR3nt: TGCGCCAGCAGCCCGCCGGGTTCTGGAAACACCATATATTTT
CDR3aa: CASSPPGSGNTIYF

len: 23
j_gene: TRBJ2-5
d_gene: TRBD2
v_gene: TRBV3-1/TRBV3-2
abundance: NA
CDR3nt: TGTGCCAGCAGCCAACGATTAAGGCCCCCTGGACAGGCTCAACTAGCGGGAAGGGAGACCCAGTACTTC
CDR3aa: CASSQRLRPPGQAQLAGRETQYF

len: 17
j_gene: TRBJ1-5
d_gene: NA
v_gene: TRBV19
abundance: NA
CDR3nt: TGTGCCAGTAGTATGCCCCCCGGGACAAACCCATGGCAGCCCCAGCATTTT
CDR3aa: CASSMPPGTNPWQPQHF

len: 11
j_gene: TRBJ2-1
d_gene: NA
v_gene: TRBV20-1
abundance: few
CDR3nt: TGCAGTGCTGCTGCTACTAATGAGCAGTTCTTC
CDR3aa: CSAAATNEQFF

len: 16
j_gene: TRBJ1-1
d_gene: NA
v_gene: TRBV19
abundance: NA
CDR3nt: TGTGCCAGTAGTAGAGCCCGGGTCAGCCTGAACACTGAAGCTTTCTTT
CDR3aa: CASSRARVSLNTEAFF

len: 13
j_gene: TRBJ1-5
d_gene: NA
v_gene: TRBV28
abundance: NA
CDR3nt: TGTGCCAGCACTTGGGGAGGCAATCAGCCCCAGCATTTT
CDR3aa: CASTWGGNQPQHF

len: 15
j_gene: TRBJ1-4
d_gene: NA
v_gene: TRBV10-3
abundance: NA
CDR3nt: TGTGCCATCAGTGGTGCACGGAGTACTAATGAAAAACTGTTTTTT
CDR3aa: CAISGARSTNEKLFF

len: 15
j_gene: TRBJ1-6
d_gene: TRBD1
v_gene: TRBV7-9
abundance: NA
CDR3nt: TGTGCCAGCAGCTACAGGACAGGGGCCGATTCACCCCTCCACTTT
CDR3aa: CASSYRTGADSPLHF

len: 13
j_gene: TRBJ1-1
d_gene: NA
v_gene: TRBV6-5
abundance: NA
CDR3nt: TGTGCCAGCAGCCCGCGGGAAAACACTGAAGCTTTCTTT
CDR3aa: CASSPRENTEAFF

len: 18
j_gene: TRBJ1-2
d_gene: TRBD1
v_gene: TRBV4-1
abundance: NA
CDR3nt: TGCGCCAGCAGCCAACCTACGGCTTCCCGGGACAGGGTTCATGGCTACACCTTC
CDR3aa: CASSQPTASRDRVHGYTF